These 18 T cell receptor beta chains were sequenced from one sample in a study of T-cell memory formation after mild COVID-19. TCRdb called the 5' RACE reads again in MiXCR, with one record for every CDR3 protein. The sample has roughly 250,000 distinct CDR3 sequences; around 15% are singletons. Material: PBMCs or a T cell subset sorted from them (not recorded which). The receptors were sampled from a man aged 18 to 35 who had mild COVID-19 (a few samples of this study predate the infection). Cell type and time point are not known.

The gene calls are TRBV5-6 and TRBJ2-3, with D maybe TRBD1 (6 bases). CDR1 SGHDT and CDR2 YYEEEE come from the germline V gene. The CDR3 has 15 residues. Between the trimmed V and J ends, which lost 3 bases and 3 bases, there was a span of 14 bases. The CDR3: CASSYRGGQTDTQYF. The CDR3 nucleotides read TGTGCCAGCAGCTACCGGGGCGGACAGACAGATACGCAGTATTTT.

In its sample, this clonotype was seen a few times. V usage is TRBV27 and J usage is TRBJ2-2; 7 bases line up with TRBD1. V dropped 6 bases and J dropped 4; count of bases not matched to a gene: 8. Germline V gene data show CDR1 as MNHEY and CDR2 as SMNVEV (reference sequence). CDR3 length: 15 residues. The CDR3 bases are TGTGCCAGCAGACTTCGACAGGGCAGCACCGGGGAGCTGTTTTTT. Translating it yields CASRLRQGSTGELFF.

This sequence joins TRBV24-1 and TRBJ2-1; 9 bases match TRBD1. The J segment lost 6 bases and the V segment lost 3 bases, leaving 11 bases of the junction unmatched. This CDR3 region has 17 residues. Germline CDR1 reads KGHDR; CDR2 reads SFDVKD. CDR3 sequence reads: CATSDPEPGQGFNEQFF. The CDR3 DNA sequence: TGTGCCACCAGTGATCCAGAACCGGGACAGGGATTCAATGAGCAGTTCTTC.

This sequence joins TRBV28 and TRBJ2-5; D is perhaps TRBD1 (6 bases). The V and J ends lost 7 bases and 4 bases respectively, with 10 bases between them. The CDR3 length is 12 residues. Germline lookup yields CDR1 MDHEN and CDR2 SYDVKM. CDR3 DNA: TGTGCCAGCAATCAGGGGCGAGAGACCCAGTACTTC. It codes for CASNQGRETQYF.

This clonotype has only a few counts. V is TRBV7-2 and J is TRBJ2-6, with D unresolved. Trimming cost V 5 bases and J 0 bases, with 11 bases left between them. CDR3 length equals 16 residues. Germline V gives CDR1 SGHTA, CDR2 FQGNSA. In DNA form, the CDR3 reads TGTGCCAGCAGCCCCCAATGGCGCTCTGGGGCCAACGTCCTGACTTTC. This translates into CASSPQWRSGANVLTF. The entire variable domain, with the rest obtained from reference TRBV7-2 and TRBJ2-6, is as follows: GAGVSQSPSNKVTEKGKDVELRCDPISGHTALYWYRQSLGQGLEFLIYFQGNSAPDKSGLPSDRFSAERTGGSVSTLTIQRTQQEDSAVYLCASSPQWRSGANVLTFGAGSRLTVL.

In this sample, this clonotype turned up a few times. V is TRBV6-5 and J is TRBJ1-4; 9 nucleotides line up with TRBD1. V dropped 6 bases and J dropped 1; count of bases not matched to a gene: 9. The CDR3 spans 17 residues. The germline V gene encodes CDR1 MNHEY and CDR2 SVGAGI. DNA of the CDR3: TGTGCCAGCAGCTCCTACCGACAGGGGGAAACTAATGAAAAACTGTTTTTT. This translates into CASSSYRQGETNEKLFF.

The chain couples TRBV2 to TRBJ1-2, with D possibly matching TRBD1 (5 bases). V was shortened by 4 bases and J by 8 bases, with 14 bases between the two germline ends. The CDR3 extends over 13 amino acids. Germline V gives CDR1 SNHLY, CDR2 FYNNEI. The CDR3 region is CASSGSREEGYTF. The CDR3 DNA sequence: TGTGCCAGCAGTGGGTCCAGGGAGGAGGGCTACACCTTC.

This clonotype was observed a few times. The V call is TRBV14, the J call TRBJ2-7; D not resolved. Trimming stripped 1 base from V and 8 bases from J, with 9 bases between. The CDR3 has 12 amino acids. Germline values: CDR1 SGHDN, CDR2 FVKESK. CDR3 nucleotides: TGTGCCAGCAGCCAAGTCACCGAGAAGCAGTACTTC. It is translated as CASSQVTEKQYF.

There are a few counts of this clonotype. The chain combines TRBV7-2 with TRBJ2-3; a weak D match, TRBD2 (6 bases). This CDR3 has 15 amino acids. The germline V and J ends were trimmed by 5 bases and 2 bases, with 14 bases remaining between them. Germline loops: CDR1 SGHTA, CDR2 FQGNSA. CDR3 loop: CASSPRLANTDTQYF. The CDR3 DNA follows: TGTGCCAGCAGCCCCCGGCTAGCGAACACAGATACGCAGTATTTT.

This clonotype has a handful of counts. The chain couples TRBV7-3 to TRBJ2-7, with D perhaps matching TRBD1 (6 bases). V lost 4 bases, J lost 3 bases, and 10 bases lay in between. Germline V lookup: CDR1 SGHTA, CDR2 FQGTGA. The length of the CDR3 is 13 residues. This CDR3 reads CASSYHRDYEQYF. Written as DNA, the CDR3 is TGTGCCAGCAGCTATCACAGGGACTACGAGCAGTACTTC.

This sequence joins TRBV7-8 and TRBJ2-5, with 9 bases fitting TRBD1. Looked up from germline, CDR1 is SGHVS and CDR2 is FQNEAQ. This CDR3 comprises 15 residues. The V gene end was trimmed by 5 bases and the J gene end by 7 bases; junction bases not matched to a gene: 11. CDR3 sequence (DNA): TGTGCCAGCAGCCGCCACAGGGGGCAGCAGGGGACCCAGTACTTC. Translated: CASSRHRGQQGTQYF.

V gene TRBV5-1 combines with J gene TRBJ1-1; TRBD1 might be the D (5 bases). Germline V gives CDR1 SGHRS, CDR2 YFSETQ. V lost 4 bases to trimming and J lost 1 base, with 11 bases between them. The CDR3 is 14 residues long. As DNA, the CDR3 is TGCGCCAGCAGCGGGGGGTCGGGGAACACTGAAGCTTTCTTT. This translates into CASSGGSGNTEAFF. Full variable domain (missing parts from reference TRBV5-1 and TRBJ1-1): KAGVTQTPRYLIKTRGQQVTLSCSPISGHRSVSWYQQTPGQGLQFLFEYFSETQRNKGNFPGRFSGRQFSNSRSEMNVSTLELGDSALYLCASSGGSGNTEAFFGQGTRLTVV.

This clonotype was seen a handful of times. V usage is TRBV20-1 and J usage is TRBJ1-5; D is perhaps TRBD1 (5 bases). Germline lookup yields CDR1 DFQATT and CDR2 SNEGSKA (reference sequence). The V gene lost 7 bases and the J gene lost 2 bases, with 12 bases spanning the gap. The CDR3 runs to 13 residues. The CDR3 is CSGRWGGNQPQHF. CDR3 bases: TGCAGTGGCCGCTGGGGGGGCAATCAGCCCCAGCATTTT.

The chain employs TRBV7-2 and TRBJ2-5; 9 bases fit TRBD1. The V segment lost 6 bases and the J segment 3 bases; nucleotides outside the gene matches: 8. The germline V gene encodes CDR1 SGHTA and CDR2 FQGNSA. The length of the CDR3 is 15 residues. The CDR3 DNA reads as TGTGCCAGCAGTCCCCGACAGGGGGGCAAAGAGACCCAGTACTTC. Encoded protein: CASSPRQGGKETQYF.

This clonotype was seen only a few times. V usage is TRBV7-2 and J usage is TRBJ2-1, with TRBD2 identical over 11 bases. Germline-derived CDR1 and CDR2 are SGHTA and FQGNSA. After removal of 4 bases from V and 6 bases from J, the junction contained 11 bases not matched to a gene. The length of the CDR3 is 17 residues. Here the CDR3 reads CASSSLSTSGGGNEQFF. The CDR3 DNA is TGTGCCAGCAGCTCCCTAAGCACTAGCGGGGGAGGCAATGAGCAGTTCTTC.

This clonotype was detected many times. The chain combines TRBV6-5 with TRBJ1-5, with D hard to call. This CDR3 spans 14 amino acids. V lost 5 bases and J 0 bases, leaving 8 bases between the germline ends. In germline, CDR1 is MNHEY, CDR2 SVGAGI. The CDR3 spells CASSQSNSNQPQHF. CDR3 DNA: TGTGCCAGCAGTCAGAGTAATAGCAATCAGCCCCAGCATTTT.

This clonotype was detected a few times. CDR3 residues: CASSWRRWQGTDTQYF. Here the CDR3 DNA reads TGTGCCAGCAGCTGGAGGAGGTGGCAGGGGACAGATACGCAGTATTTT. The chain combines TRBV5-6 with TRBJ2-3, with D perhaps TRBD1 (6 bases). The CDR3 covers 16 residues. Per germline, CDR1 SGHDT and CDR2 YYEEEE. Trimming removed 3 bases from V and 3 bases from J, with 17 bases in between.

The rearrangement uses TRBV2 and TRBJ2-7; the D is unclear. CDR3 length equals 12 residues. Germline V gives CDR1 SNHLY, CDR2 FYNNEI. Deletions cut 4 bases from V and 3 bases from J, with 7 bases between. CDR3 amino acids: CASSGPNYEQYV. The CDR3 DNA sequence: TGTGCCAGCAGTGGTCCGAACTACGAGCAGTACGTC.